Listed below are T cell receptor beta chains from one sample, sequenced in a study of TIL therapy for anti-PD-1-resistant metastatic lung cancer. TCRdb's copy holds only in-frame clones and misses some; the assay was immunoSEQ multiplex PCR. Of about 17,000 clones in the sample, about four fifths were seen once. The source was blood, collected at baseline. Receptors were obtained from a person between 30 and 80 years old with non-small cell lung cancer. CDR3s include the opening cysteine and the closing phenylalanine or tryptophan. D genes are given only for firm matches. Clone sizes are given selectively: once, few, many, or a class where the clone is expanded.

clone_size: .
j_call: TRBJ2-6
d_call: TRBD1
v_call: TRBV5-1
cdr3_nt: TGCGCCAGCAGCGCCGACAGGGGCGTCTTTGGGGCCAACGTCCTGACTTTC
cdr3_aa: CASSADRGVFGANVLTF

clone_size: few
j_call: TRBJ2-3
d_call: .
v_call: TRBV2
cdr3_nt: TGTGCCAGCAGTGGGACACCTCCCCCCACAGATACGCAGTATTTT
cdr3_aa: CASSGTPPPTDTQYF

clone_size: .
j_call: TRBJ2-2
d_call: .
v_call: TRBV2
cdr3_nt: TGTGCCAGCAGAGACTCTCACACCGGGGAGCTGTTTTTT
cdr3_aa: CASRDSHTGELFF

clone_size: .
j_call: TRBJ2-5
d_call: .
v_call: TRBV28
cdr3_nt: TGTGCCAGCAGTTTGGGCTCAGGGGTGGGACAAGAGACCCAGTACTTC
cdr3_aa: CASSLGSGVGQETQYF

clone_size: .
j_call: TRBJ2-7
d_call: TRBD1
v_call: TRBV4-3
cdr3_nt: TGCGCCAGCAGCCCAGGGACAGGGTCCTACGAGCAGTACTTC
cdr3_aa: CASSPGTGSYEQYF

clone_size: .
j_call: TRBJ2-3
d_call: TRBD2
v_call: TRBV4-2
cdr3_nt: TGTGCCAGCAGCCCTAGACTAGCGGGGACGGCGGATACGCAGTATTTT
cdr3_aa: CASSPRLAGTADTQYF

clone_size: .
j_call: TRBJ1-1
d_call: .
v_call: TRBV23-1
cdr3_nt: TGCGCCAGCAGTCAATTTAGGCGGGGCACTGAAGCTTTCTTT
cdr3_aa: CASSQFRRGTEAFF

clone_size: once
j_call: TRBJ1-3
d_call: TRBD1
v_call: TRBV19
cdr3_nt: TGTGCCAGTACCTCGACAGGGGCTGGAAACACCATATATTTT
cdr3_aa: CASTSTGAGNTIYF

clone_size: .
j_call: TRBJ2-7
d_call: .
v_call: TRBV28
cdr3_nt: TGTGCCAGCAGTGGGGCAGGGTCCTCCTACGAGCAGTACTTC
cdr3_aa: CASSGAGSSYEQYF

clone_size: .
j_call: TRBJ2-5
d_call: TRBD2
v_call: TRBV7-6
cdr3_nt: TGTGCCAGCAGCCGGACTAGCGGGAACGGGCAAGAGACCCAGTACTTC
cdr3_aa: CASSRTSGNGQETQYF

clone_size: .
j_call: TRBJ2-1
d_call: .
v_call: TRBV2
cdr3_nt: TGTGCCAGCAGCTCTCACCCCGAAACTGAGCAGTTCTTC
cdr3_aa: CASSSHPETEQFF

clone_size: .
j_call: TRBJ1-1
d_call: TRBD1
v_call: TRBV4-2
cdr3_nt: TGTGCCAGCAGCCAAACGGGACAGGTCTCTCCTGAAGCTTTCTTT
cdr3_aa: CASSQTGQVSPEAFF

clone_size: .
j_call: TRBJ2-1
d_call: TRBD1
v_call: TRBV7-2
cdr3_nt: TGTGCCAGCAGCTGGGGACAGGGCCAGAGCTCCTACAATGAGCAGTTCTTC
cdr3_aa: CASSWGQGQSSYNEQFF

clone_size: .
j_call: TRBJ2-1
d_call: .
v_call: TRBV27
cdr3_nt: TGTGCCAGCAGTTTGGAGGGGCCTACCTACAATGAGCAGTTCTTC
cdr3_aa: CASSLEGPTYNEQFF

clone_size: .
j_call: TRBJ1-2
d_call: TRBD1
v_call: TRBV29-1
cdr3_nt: TGCAGCGTTGAAGGCAGGGGACAGGGCCTCTATGGCTACACCTTC
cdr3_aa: CSVEGRGQGLYGYTF

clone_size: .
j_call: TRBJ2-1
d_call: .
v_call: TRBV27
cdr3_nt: TGTGCCAGCGGCAGGAGCTCCTACAATGAGCAGTTCTTC
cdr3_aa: CASGRSSYNEQFF

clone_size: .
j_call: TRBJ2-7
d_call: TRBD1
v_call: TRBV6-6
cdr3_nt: TGTGCCAGCAGCTTCGACAGGGTAGAAGAGCAGTACTTC
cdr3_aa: CASSFDRVEEQYF

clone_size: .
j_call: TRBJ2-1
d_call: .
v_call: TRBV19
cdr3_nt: TGTGCCAGTAGTATAGGAGCGGAAAATGAGCAGTTCTTC
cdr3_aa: CASSIGAENEQFF

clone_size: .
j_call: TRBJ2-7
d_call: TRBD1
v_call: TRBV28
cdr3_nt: TGTGCCAGCTTGGACAGGGGGAAATACGAGCAGTACTTC
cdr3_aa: CASLDRGKYEQYF

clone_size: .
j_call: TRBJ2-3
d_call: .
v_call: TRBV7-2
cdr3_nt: TGTGCCAGCAGCTTAGAAGTAACGCAGTATTTT
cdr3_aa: CASSLEVTQYF

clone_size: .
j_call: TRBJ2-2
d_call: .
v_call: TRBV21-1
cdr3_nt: TGTGCCAGCAGCCCAAAGTTCCCAACTAGCGGGAGAGACACCGGGGAGCTGTTTTTT
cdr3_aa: CASSPKFPTSGRDTGELFF

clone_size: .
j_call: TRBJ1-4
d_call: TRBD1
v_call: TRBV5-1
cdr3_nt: TGCGCCAGCAGAAATCCGGGACAGGCTAATGAAAAACTGTTTTTT
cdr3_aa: CASRNPGQANEKLFF

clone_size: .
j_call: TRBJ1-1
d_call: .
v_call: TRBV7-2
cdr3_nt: TGTGCCAGCAGCTTACTAACGGGCGAGGTAGGGGTGGCTTTCTTT
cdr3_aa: CASSLLTGEVGVAFF

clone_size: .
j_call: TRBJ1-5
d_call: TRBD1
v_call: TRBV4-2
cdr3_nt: TGTGCCAGCAGCCAGGGTACAGGGGGCTTGGGCAATCAGCCCCAGCATTTT
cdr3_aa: CASSQGTGGLGNQPQHF

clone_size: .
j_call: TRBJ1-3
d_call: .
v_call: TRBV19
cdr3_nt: TGTGCCAGTAGTACGGAAGCTGGAAACACCATATATTTT
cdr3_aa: CASSTEAGNTIYF

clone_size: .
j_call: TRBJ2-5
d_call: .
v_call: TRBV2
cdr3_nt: TGTGCCAGCAGTGAAGATATTAGCGCACAAGAGACCCAGTACTTC
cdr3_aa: CASSEDISAQETQYF

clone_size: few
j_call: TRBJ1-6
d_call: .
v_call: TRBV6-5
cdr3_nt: TGTGCCGGGGCTAGGAGGGAGAATTCACCCCTCCACTTT
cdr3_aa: CAGARRENSPLHF

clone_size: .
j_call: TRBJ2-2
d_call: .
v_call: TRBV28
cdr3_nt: TGTGCCAGCAGTCCCCCGAACACCGGGGAGCTGTTTTTT
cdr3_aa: CASSPPNTGELFF

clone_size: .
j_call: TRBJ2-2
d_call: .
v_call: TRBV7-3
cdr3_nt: TGTGCCAGCAGCTTACAGACCACCGGGGAGCTGTTTTTT
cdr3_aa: CASSLQTTGELFF

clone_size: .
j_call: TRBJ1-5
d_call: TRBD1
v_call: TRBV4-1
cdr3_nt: TGCGCCAGCAGCCAAACACCTCCCAGGGGGGTGAGCAATCAGCCCCAGCATTTT
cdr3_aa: CASSQTPPRGVSNQPQHF

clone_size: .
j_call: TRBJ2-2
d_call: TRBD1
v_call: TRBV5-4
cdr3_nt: TGTGCCAGCAGCTTGAGACAGGGCACCGGGGAGCTGTTTTTT
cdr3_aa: CASSLRQGTGELFF

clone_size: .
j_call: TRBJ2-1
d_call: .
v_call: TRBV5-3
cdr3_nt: TGTGCCAGAAGCTTGGCCTTCCGGGGGCTTGGGAATGAGCAGTTCTTC
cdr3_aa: CARSLAFRGLGNEQFF

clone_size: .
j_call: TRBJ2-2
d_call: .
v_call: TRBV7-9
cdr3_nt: TGTGCCAGCAGAAGTCAGAGCCTCACCGGGGAGCTGTTTTTT
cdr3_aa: CASRSQSLTGELFF

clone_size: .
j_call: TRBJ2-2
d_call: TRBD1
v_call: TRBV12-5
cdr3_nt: TGTGCTAGTGGTTTGGTACTGGACAGGGGATCCGGGGAGCTGTTTTTT
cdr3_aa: CASGLVLDRGSGELFF

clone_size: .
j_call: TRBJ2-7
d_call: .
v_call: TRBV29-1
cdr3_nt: TGCAGCGGTAAAACAGGGTTCTACGAGCAGTACTTC
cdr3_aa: CSGKTGFYEQYF

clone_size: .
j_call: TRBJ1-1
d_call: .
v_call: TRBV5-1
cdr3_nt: TGCGCCAGCAGCAGGGGACACCCAGACACTGAAGCTTTCTTT
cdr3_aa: CASSRGHPDTEAFF

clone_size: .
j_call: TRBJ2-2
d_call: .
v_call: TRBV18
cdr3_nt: TGTGCCAGCTCACCAATGGGAACCACCGGGGAGCTGTTTTTT
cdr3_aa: CASSPMGTTGELFF

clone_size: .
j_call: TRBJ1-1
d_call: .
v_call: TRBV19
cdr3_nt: TGTGCCACCGCAAAAGGGGACTCCAAAGGGAGCAACACTGAAGCTTTCTTT
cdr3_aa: CATAKGDSKGSNTEAFF

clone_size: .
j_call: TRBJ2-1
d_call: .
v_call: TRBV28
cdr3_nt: TGTGCCGGATCCGGACAGTACAATGAGCAGTTCTTC
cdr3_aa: CAGSGQYNEQFF

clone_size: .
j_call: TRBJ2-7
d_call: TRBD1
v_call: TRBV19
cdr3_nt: TGTGCCAGTAGTATCGCGGACAGGAGCCACTACGAGCAGTACTTC
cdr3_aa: CASSIADRSHYEQYF

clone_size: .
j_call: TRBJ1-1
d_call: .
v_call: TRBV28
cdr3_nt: TGTGCCAGCAGTTTAGAGGTCTTGGGCGAAGCTTTCTTT
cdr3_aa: CASSLEVLGEAFF

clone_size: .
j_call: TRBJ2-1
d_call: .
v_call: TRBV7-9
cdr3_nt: TGTGCCAGCAGCTTAGGGAGAGCGGTAATTTTAGGCAATGAGCAGTTCTTC
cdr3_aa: CASSLGRAVILGNEQFF

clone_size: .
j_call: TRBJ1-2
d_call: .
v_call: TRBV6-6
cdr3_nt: TGTGCCAGCACCCTGGGGCAGACCAACTATGGCTACACCTTC
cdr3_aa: CASTLGQTNYGYTF

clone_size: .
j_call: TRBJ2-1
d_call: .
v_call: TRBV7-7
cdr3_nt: TGTGCCAGCAGCTCACTGCAAGGGAATGAGCAGTTCTTC
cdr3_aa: CASSSLQGNEQFF

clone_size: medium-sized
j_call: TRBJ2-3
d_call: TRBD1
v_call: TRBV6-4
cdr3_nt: TGTGCCAGCAGTGACGGACAGGGGGCAGATACGCAGTATTTT
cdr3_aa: CASSDGQGADTQYF

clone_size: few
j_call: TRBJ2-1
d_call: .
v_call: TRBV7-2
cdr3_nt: TGTGCCAGCAGCTTAACTCAAGTGGGCTACAATGAGCAGTTCTTC
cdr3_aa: CASSLTQVGYNEQFF

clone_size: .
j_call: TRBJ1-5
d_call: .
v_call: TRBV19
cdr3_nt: TGTGCCAGTGTACCCTTCGTGGGAAGGGGCAATCAGCCCCAGCATTTT
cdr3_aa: CASVPFVGRGNQPQHF

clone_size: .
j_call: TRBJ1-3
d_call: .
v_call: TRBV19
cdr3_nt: TGTGCCACGCGGCCTCACTCTGGAAACACCATATATTTT
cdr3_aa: CATRPHSGNTIYF

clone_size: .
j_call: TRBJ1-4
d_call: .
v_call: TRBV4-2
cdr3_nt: TGTGCCAGCAGCCAGGGACGGCTTAATGAAAAACTGTTTTTT
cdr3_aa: CASSQGRLNEKLFF

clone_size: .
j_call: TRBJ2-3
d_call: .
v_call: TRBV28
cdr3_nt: TGTGCCAGCAGTTTTCCGGGAGAACGAGATACGCAGTATTTT
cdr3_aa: CASSFPGERDTQYF

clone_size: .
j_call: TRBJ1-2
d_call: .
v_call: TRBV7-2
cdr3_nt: TGTGCCACCATTCTAGGGTGGCGCAACTATGGCTACACCTTC
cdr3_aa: CATILGWRNYGYTF